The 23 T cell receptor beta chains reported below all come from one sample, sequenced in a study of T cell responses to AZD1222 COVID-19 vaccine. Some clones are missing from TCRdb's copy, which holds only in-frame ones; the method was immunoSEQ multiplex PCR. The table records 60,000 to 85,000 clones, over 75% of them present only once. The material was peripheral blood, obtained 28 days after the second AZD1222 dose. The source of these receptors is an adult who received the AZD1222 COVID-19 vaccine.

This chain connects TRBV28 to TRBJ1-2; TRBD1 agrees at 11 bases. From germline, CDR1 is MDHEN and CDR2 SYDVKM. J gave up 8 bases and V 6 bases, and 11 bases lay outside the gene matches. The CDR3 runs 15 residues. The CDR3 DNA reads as TGTGCCAGCAGGGCCCCCCCGGGACAGGGGGAGGGCTACACCTTC. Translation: CASRAPPGQGEGYTF.

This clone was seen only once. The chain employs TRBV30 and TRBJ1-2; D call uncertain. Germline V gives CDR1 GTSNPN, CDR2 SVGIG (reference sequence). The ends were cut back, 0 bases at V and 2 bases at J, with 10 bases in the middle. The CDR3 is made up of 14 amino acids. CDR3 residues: CAWSVLGKNYGYTF. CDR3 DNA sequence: TGTGCCTGGAGTGTATTAGGCAAGAACTATGGCTACACCTTC.

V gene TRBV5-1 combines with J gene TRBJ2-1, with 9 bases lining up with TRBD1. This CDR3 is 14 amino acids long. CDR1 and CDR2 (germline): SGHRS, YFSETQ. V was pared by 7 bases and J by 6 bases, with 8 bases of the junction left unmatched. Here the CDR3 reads CASRGQGKINEQFF. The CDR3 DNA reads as TGCGCCAGCCGAGGACAGGGGAAAATCAATGAGCAGTTCTTC.

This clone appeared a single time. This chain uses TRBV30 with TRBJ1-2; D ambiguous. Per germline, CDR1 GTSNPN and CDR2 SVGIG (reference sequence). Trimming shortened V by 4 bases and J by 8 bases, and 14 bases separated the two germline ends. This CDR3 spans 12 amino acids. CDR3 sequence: CAWTVHLGGYTF. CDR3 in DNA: TGTGCCTGGACGGTCCACCTGGGCGGCTACACCTTC.

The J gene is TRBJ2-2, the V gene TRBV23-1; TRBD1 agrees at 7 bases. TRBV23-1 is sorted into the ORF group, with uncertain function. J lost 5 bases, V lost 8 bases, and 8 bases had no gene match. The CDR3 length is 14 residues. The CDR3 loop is CASGMTGLTGELFF. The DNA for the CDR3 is TGCGCCAGCGGGATGACAGGGCTAACCGGGGAGCTGTTTTTT.

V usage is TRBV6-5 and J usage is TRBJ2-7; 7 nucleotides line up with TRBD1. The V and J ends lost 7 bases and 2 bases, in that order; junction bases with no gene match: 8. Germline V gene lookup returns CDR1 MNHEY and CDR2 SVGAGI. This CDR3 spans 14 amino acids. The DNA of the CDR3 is TGTGCCAGCACCCCCGCGAGGGGGCCCTACGAGCAGTACTTC. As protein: CASTPARGPYEQYF.

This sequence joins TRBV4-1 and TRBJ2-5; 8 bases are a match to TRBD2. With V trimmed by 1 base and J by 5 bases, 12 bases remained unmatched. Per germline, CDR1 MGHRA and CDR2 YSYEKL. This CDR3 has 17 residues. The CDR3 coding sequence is TGCGCCAGCAGCCAAGTTCTGGCGGGGGGCGCGGCGGAGACCCAGTACTTC. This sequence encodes CASSQVLAGGAAETQYF.

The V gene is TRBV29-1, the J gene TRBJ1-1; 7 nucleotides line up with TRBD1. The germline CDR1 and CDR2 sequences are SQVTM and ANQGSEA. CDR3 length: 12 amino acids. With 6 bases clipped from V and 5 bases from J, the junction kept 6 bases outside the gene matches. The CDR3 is CSVMTGWTEAFF. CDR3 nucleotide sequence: TGCAGCGTCATGACAGGGTGGACTGAAGCTTTCTTT.

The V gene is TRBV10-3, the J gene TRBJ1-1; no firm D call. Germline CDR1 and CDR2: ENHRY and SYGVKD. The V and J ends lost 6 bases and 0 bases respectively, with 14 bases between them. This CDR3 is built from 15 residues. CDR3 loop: CAIRNRDDMNTEAFF. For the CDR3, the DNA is TGTGCCATCAGAAATCGTGATGATATGAACACTGAAGCTTTCTTT.

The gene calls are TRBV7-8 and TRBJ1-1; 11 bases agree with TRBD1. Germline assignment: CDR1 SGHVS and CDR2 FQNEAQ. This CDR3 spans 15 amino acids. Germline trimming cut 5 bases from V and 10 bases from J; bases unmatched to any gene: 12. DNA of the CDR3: TGTGCCAGCAGCAAACTCGGGACAGGGGGTATTGGAGCTTTCTTT. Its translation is CASSKLGTGGIGAFF.

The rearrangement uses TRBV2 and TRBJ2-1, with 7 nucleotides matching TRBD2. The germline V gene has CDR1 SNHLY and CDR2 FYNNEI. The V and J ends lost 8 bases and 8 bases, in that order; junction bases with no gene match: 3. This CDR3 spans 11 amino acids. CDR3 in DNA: TGTGCCAGCGGACTAGTCCATGAGCAGTTCTTC. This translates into CASGLVHEQFF.

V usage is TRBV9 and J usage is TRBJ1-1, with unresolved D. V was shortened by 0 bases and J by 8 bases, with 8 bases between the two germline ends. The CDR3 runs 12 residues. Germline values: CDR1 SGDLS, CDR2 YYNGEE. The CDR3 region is CASSVDQTEAFF. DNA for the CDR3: TGTGCCAGCAGCGTAGACCAAACAGAAGCTTTCTTT.

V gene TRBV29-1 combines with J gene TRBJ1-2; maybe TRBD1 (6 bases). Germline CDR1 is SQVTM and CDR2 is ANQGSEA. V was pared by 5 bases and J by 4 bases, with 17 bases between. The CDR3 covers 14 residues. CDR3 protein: CSVPDEDSFYGYTF. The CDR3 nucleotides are TGCAGCGTTCCCGACGAGGACAGTTTCTATGGCTACACCTTC.

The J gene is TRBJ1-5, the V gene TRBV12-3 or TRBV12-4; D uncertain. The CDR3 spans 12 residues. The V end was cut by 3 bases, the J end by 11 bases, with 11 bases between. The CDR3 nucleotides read TGTGCCAGCAGTTTTGGGGAGTCGGCCCAGCATTTT. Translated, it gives CASSFGESAQHF.

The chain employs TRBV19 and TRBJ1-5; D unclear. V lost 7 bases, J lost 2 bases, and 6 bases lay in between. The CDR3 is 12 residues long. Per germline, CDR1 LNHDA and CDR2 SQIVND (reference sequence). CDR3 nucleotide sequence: TGTGCCAGTAATGTCGGCAATCAGCCCCAGCATTTT. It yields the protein CASNVGNQPQHF.

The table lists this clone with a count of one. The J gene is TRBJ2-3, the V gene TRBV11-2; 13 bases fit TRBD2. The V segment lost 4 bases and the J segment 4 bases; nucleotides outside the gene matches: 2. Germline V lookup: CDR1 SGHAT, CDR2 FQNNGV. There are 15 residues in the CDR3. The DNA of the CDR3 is TGTGCCAGCAGCTGGACTAGCGGGGGCCCAGATACGCAGTATTTT. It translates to CASSWTSGGPDTQYF.

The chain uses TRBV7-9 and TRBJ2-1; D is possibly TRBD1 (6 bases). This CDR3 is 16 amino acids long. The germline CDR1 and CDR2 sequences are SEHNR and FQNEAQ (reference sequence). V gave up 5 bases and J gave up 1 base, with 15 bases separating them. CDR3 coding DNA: TGTGCCAGCAGCCCGAGACTGGGGGCGTCCTACAATGAGCAGTTCTTC. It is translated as CASSPRLGASYNEQFF.

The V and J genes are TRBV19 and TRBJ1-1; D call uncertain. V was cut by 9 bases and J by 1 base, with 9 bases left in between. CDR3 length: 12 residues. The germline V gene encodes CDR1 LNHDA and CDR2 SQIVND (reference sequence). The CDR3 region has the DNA TGTGCCAGGCGTGATAAGAACACTGAAGCTTTCTTT. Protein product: CARRDKNTEAFF. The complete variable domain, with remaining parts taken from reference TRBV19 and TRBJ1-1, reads DGGITQSPKYLFRKEGQNVTLSCEQNLNHDAMYWYRQDPGQGLRLIYYSQIVNDFQKGDIAEGYSVSREKKESFPLTVTSAQKNPTAFYLCARRDKNTEAFFGQGTRLTVV.

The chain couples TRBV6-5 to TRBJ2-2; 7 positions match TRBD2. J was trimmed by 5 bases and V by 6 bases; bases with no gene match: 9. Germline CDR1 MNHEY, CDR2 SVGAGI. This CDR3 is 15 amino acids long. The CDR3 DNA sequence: TGTGCCAGCAGGCCCACTAGCGCCCATACCGGGGAGCTGTTTTTT. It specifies CASRPTSAHTGELFF.

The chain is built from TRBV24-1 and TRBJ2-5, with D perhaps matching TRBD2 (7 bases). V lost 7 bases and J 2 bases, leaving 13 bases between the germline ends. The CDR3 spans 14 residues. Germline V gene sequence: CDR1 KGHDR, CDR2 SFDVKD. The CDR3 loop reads CATRGGGSQETQYF. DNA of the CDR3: TGTGCCACCAGAGGGGGGGGATCACAAGAGACCCAGTACTTC.

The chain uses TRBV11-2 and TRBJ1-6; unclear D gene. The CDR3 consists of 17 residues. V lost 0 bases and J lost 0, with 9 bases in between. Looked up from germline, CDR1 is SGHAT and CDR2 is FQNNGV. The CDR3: CASSLETGSSYNSPLHF. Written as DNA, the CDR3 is TGTGCCAGCAGCTTAGAGACGGGGAGCTCCTATAATTCACCCCTCCACTTT.

The CDR3 loop reads CASSGGGTDTQYF. CDR3 bases: TGTGCCAGCAGTGGCGGGGGCACAGATACGCAGTATTTT. This chain links TRBV7-3 with TRBJ2-3, with a possible D match to TRBD2 (6 bases). CDR1 SGHTA and CDR2 FQGTGA come from the germline V gene. V lost 6 bases and J lost 1, with 8 bases in between. The CDR3 is made up of 13 amino acids.

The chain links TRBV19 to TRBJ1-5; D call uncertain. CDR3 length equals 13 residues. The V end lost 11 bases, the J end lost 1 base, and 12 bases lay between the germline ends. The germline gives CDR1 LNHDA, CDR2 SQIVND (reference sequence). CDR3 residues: CASGLSSNQPQHF. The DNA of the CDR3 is TGTGCCTCCGGCCTCAGCAGCAATCAGCCCCAGCATTTT.